The clone carrying this T cell receptor beta chain has ten or more counts. The antigen is unknown. The source of the sample is a study of CD8 T cells in ankylosing spondylitis. Findings and limits, study-wide: In ankylosing spondylitis blood, a motif of about eight highly homologous TCR beta variants appeared characteristic. In synovial fluid and blood from reactive arthritis, some motif variants were previously reported.

Using quantitative 5'-RACE with molecular barcodes, the authors made TCR beta libraries. MiXCR, run by TCRdb on the 5' RACE reads, gives a single entry per CDR3 protein. Among approximately 60,000 distinct CDR3 sequences listed, over 5% were seen once. There are 17 residues in the CDR3. Trimming took 0 bases from V and 4 from J; bases not matched to a gene: 7. The sequenced sample was synovial fluid, either unsorted or a sorted T cell fraction (not recorded which). The chain uses TRBV12-3 or TRBV12-4 and TRBJ2-5, with 11 nucleotides matching TRBD2. The clonotype was recovered from a male donor with ankylosing spondylitis. The CDR3 protein is CASSLAIGLAGGETQYF. For the CDR3, the DNA is TGTGCCAGCAGTTTAGCAATTGGGCTAGCGGGAGGAGAGACCCAGTACTTC.